This T cell receptor (beta chain) appears in the sequencing data of a study of shared clonotypes between healthy human individuals. Notes on the study in general: Represented diversity, genetic and exposure-history alike, was limited by few donors.

Method: immunoSEQ multiplex PCR; TCRdb's copy keeps in-frame clones and lacks some. The sample consists of about 480,000 clones, less than 85% of them appearing once. Germline CDR1 reads SQVTM; CDR2 reads ANQGSEA. J gave up 0 bases and V 7 bases, and 5 bases lay outside the gene matches. The CDR3 is 13 amino acids. About this clone: Antigen: not known.

This TCR was sampled from a woman aged 40 to 55 in good health. Some clones in this sample may be carry-over from other donors' samples. Sequencing was carried out using PBMCs. The J gene is TRBJ2-7, the V gene TRBV29-1; 8 positions agree with TRBD2. Here the CDR3 reads CSAAGLASYEQYF. CDR3 in DNA: TGCAGCGCCGCTGGACTAGCCTCCTACGAGCAGTACTTC.